This is a list of T cell receptor beta chains from one sample in a study of STAT3 mutations in large granular lymphocyte leukemia. Only in-frame clones appear in the TCRdb table, and some are missing; sequencing was by immunoSEQ multiplex PCR. Found here are roughly 31,000 clones, over 65% of them singletons; the top ten hold over 25%. The sample taken for sequencing was peripheral blood mononuclear cells. Source of these receptors: a woman aged 45-59 years with T-cell large granular lymphocyte leukemia. Some clones in this sample may be carry-over from other donors' samples. Both conserved end residues are trimmed from each CDR3. D genes are given only for firm matches. The listing skips clone size in some rows; elsewhere it reads once, few, many or a size class.

abundance: medium-sized; j_gene: TRBJ2-1; v_gene: TRBV27; d_gene: TRBD2; CDR3aa: ASSPGTSGYNEQF
abundance: -; j_gene: TRBJ1-4; v_gene: TRBV27; d_gene: -; CDR3aa: ATSGVVGRKLF
abundance: -; j_gene: TRBJ2-7; v_gene: TRBV9; d_gene: TRBD2; CDR3aa: ASSFRTSGPFYEQY
abundance: -; j_gene: TRBJ1-2; v_gene: TRBV28; d_gene: TRBD1; CDR3aa: ASLRQGKNYGYT
abundance: -; j_gene: TRBJ1-4; v_gene: TRBV6-5; d_gene: -; CDR3aa: ASSYRRGEKLF
abundance: -; j_gene: TRBJ1-2; v_gene: TRBV7-8; d_gene: -; CDR3aa: ASSLDPNYGYT
abundance: -; j_gene: TRBJ2-2; v_gene: TRBV7-2; d_gene: -; CDR3aa: ASRYQGTGELF
abundance: -; j_gene: TRBJ2-5; v_gene: TRBV5-4; d_gene: TRBD1; CDR3aa: ASSLGGQRIQETQY
abundance: -; j_gene: TRBJ1-2; v_gene: TRBV30; d_gene: -; CDR3aa: AWETRRGNYGYT
abundance: -; j_gene: TRBJ2-1; v_gene: TRBV27; d_gene: TRBD1; CDR3aa: ASSPRGQGSNEQF
abundance: -; j_gene: TRBJ2-7; v_gene: TRBV25-1; d_gene: -; CDR3aa: ASSGSGLYEQY
abundance: few; j_gene: TRBJ1-1; v_gene: TRBV29-1; d_gene: TRBD1; CDR3aa: STWDRGETEAF
abundance: -; j_gene: TRBJ1-5; v_gene: TRBV11-1; d_gene: -; CDR3aa: ASSLDRSGQPQH
abundance: few; j_gene: TRBJ1-1; v_gene: TRBV7-3; d_gene: -; CDR3aa: ASSLGFGTEAF
abundance: -; j_gene: TRBJ1-1; v_gene: TRBV18; d_gene: -; CDR3aa: ASSRGSQRSTEAF
abundance: -; j_gene: TRBJ1-1; v_gene: TRBV7-2; d_gene: -; CDR3aa: ATKVGMNTEAF
abundance: -; j_gene: TRBJ2-7; v_gene: TRBV11-2; d_gene: -; CDR3aa: ASSLGGPRGEQY
abundance: once; j_gene: TRBJ2-3; v_gene: TRBV7-9; d_gene: -; CDR3aa: ASSSLGGEEADTQY
abundance: -; j_gene: TRBJ1-5; v_gene: TRBV18; d_gene: TRBD1; CDR3aa: ASSPDRDNQPQH
abundance: -; j_gene: TRBJ1-1; v_gene: TRBV7-9; d_gene: -; CDR3aa: ASSKGTPRAF
abundance: -; j_gene: TRBJ2-7; v_gene: TRBV5-1; d_gene: -; CDR3aa: ASSLGTGYEQY
abundance: -; j_gene: TRBJ2-3; v_gene: TRBV9; d_gene: -; CDR3aa: ASSLISHLSTDTQY
abundance: -; j_gene: TRBJ1-1; v_gene: TRBV5-1; d_gene: -; CDR3aa: ASSLQGFGPRGGEAF
abundance: once; j_gene: TRBJ1-1; v_gene: TRBV5-4; d_gene: -; CDR3aa: ASRGGESRRAF